This TCR beta chain was identified in a study of T cell repertoires in cytomegalovirus infection. Across the whole study: Indications came from public TCR beta signatures; they pointed to CMV infection and to a matching HLA type.

Overall study results and limits: Frequencies of public TCR beta families were cumulated, and this identified carriers of CMV plus the relevant HLA.

This clonotype was detected only a few times. Its specificity is not known. Germline lookup yields CDR1 DFQATT and CDR2 SNEGSKA (reference sequence). Deletions cut 8 bases from V and 3 bases from J, with 7 bases between. This CDR3 region has 10 residues. TCRdb independently ran MiXCR on the reads; one entry per CDR3 protein. This repertoire shows hundreds of thousands of distinct CDR3 sequences, roughly 26% found once; its top ten account for around 8%. The chain combines TRBV20-1 with TRBJ1-1, with D unclear. Material: CD8+ T cells from PBMCs. The clonotype originates from a human donor in good health (CMV status not recorded). Some clones in this sample may be carry-over from other donors' samples. This CDR3 is CSTRDTEAFF. CDR3 coding DNA: TGCAGTACCCGAGACACTGAAGCTTTCTTT.